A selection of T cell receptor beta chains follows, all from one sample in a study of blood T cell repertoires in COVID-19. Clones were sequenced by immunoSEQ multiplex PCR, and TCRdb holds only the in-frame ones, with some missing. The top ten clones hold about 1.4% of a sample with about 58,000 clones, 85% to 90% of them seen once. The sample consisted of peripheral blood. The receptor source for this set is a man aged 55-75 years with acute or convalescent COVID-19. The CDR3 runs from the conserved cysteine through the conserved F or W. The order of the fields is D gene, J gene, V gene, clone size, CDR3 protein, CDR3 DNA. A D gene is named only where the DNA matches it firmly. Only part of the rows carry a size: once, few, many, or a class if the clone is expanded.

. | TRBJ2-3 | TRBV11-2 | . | CASSLATLARATDTQYF | TGTGCCAGCAGCTTAGCAACCCTAGCGAGGGCCACAGATACGCAGTATTTT
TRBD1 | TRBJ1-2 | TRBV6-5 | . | CASSYSRQGVSGYTF | TGTGCCAGCAGTTACTCCAGACAGGGTGTGAGTGGCTACACCTTC
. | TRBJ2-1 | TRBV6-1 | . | CASSEASDSSSPVYNEQFF | TGTGCCAGCAGTGAAGCGTCGGACAGTAGTTCCCCAGTCTACAATGAGCAGTTCTTC
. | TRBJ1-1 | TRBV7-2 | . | CASSLHAGPTEAFF | TGTGCCAGCAGCTTACATGCTGGGCCCACTGAAGCTTTCTTT
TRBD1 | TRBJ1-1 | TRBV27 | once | CASSFSGTGNTEAFF | TGTGCCAGCAGTTTCTCCGGGACAGGGAACACTGAAGCTTTCTTT
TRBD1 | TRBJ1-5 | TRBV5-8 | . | CASSKGTGHNQPQHF | TGTGCCAGCAGCAAAGGGACAGGACACAATCAGCCCCAGCATTTT
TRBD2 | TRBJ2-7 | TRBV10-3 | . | CAISESVGLAGRYEQYF | TGTGCCATCAGTGAGTCGGTAGGGCTAGCGGGAAGGTACGAGCAGTACTTC
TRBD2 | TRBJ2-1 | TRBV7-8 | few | CASSPGLAAFNEQFF | TGTGCCAGCAGCCCCGGACTAGCGGCTTTTAATGAGCAGTTCTTC
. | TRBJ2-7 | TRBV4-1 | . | CASSQAASAFYEQYF | TGCGCCAGCAGCCAAGCGGCTAGCGCATTCTACGAGCAGTACTTC
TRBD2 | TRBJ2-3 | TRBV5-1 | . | CASSPGASGREGDTQYF | TGCGCCAGCAGCCCGGGGGCTAGCGGGAGGGAAGGAGATACGCAGTATTTT
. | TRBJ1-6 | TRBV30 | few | CAWSRARGSPLHF | TGTGCCTGGAGTCGAGCAAGAGGCTCACCCCTCCACTTT
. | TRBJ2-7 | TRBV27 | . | CASSWTPNWEQYF | TGTGCCAGCAGTTGGACACCCAACTGGGAGCAGTACTTC
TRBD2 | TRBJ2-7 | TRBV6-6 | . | CASSQQTSGRPYEQYF | TGTGCCAGCAGTCAACAGACTAGCGGCAGACCCTACGAGCAGTACTTC
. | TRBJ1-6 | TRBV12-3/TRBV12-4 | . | CASSSSPGTFLHF | TGTGCCAGCAGTTCCTCCCCCGGGACATTCCTCCACTTT
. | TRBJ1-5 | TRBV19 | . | CASSAGASNQPQHF | TGTGCCAGTAGTGCAGGGGCTAGCAATCAGCCCCAGCATTTT
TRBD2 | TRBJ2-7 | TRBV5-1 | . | CASSLVGLAGVGEQYF | TGCGCCAGCAGCTTGGTGGGACTAGCGGGAGTCGGCGAGCAGTACTTC
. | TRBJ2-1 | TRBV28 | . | CASDGAGLLDYNEQFF | TGTGCCAGCGATGGCGCGGGACTCCTCGACTACAATGAGCAGTTCTTC
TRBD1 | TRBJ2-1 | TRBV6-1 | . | CASSGTGQGSHNEQFF | TGTGCCAGCAGTGGGACCGGACAGGGATCACACAATGAGCAGTTCTTC
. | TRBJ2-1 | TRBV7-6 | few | CASSSGGTEYNEQFF | TGTGCCAGCAGCTCCGGGGGAACAGAATACAATGAGCAGTTCTTC
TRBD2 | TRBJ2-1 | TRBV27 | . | CASSLTPLAGWNYNEQFF | TGTGCCAGCAGTTTAACCCCTCTAGCGGGGTGGAACTACAATGAGCAGTTCTTC
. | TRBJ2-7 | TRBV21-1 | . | CASSKVPGVAFEQYF | TGTGCCAGCAGCAAAGTACCGGGAGTGGCTTTCGAGCAGTACTTC
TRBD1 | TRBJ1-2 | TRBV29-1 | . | CSADRDYGYTF | TGCAGCGCTGACAGGGACTATGGCTACACCTTC
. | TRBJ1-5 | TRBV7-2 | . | CASSLYGEPSNQPQHF | TGTGCCAGCAGCTTATACGGGGAACCCAGCAATCAGCCCCAGCATTTT
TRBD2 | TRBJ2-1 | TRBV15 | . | CATSRDPLEIGGGQTNEQFF | TGTGCCACCAGCAGAGATCCTCTCGAAATCGGGGGGGGTCAAACCAATGAGCAGTTCTTC
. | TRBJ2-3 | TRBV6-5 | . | CASSSTGFRTDTQYF | TGTGCCAGCAGTTCGACAGGCTTTCGGACAGATACGCAGTATTTT
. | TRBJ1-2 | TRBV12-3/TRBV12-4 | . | CASSTTIYGYTF | TGTGCCAGCAGTACCACAATCTATGGCTACACCTTC
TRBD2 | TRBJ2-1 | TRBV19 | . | CASSIGGRRYNEQFF | TGTGCCAGTAGTATAGGCGGGAGAAGGTACAATGAGCAGTTCTTC
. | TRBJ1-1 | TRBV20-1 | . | CSAIRQAEAFF | TGCAGTGCTATCCGGCAGGCCGAAGCTTTCTTT
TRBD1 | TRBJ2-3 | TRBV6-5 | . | CASRTGGGTDTQYF | TGTGCCAGCAGGACAGGGGGCGGGACAGATACGCAGTATTTT
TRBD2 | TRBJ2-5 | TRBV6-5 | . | CASSHPSGGGETQYF | TGTGCCAGCAGTCACCCATCGGGGGGTGGAGAGACCCAGTACTTC
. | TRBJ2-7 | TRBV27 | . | CASSLSRQARDEQYF | TGTGCCAGCAGTTTATCACGGCAGGCGCGGGACGAGCAGTACTTC
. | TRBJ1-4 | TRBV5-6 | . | CASSPLGAGQVNEKLFF | TGTGCCAGCAGCCCCCTCGGCGCGGGCCAGGTTAATGAAAAACTGTTTTTT
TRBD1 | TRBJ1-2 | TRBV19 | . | CASSIDGTETANYGYTF | TGTGCCAGTAGTATAGATGGGACAGAGACTGCTAACTATGGCTACACCTTC
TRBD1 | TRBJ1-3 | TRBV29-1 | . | CSVASPGQGAPGNTIYF | TGCAGCGTTGCTTCGCCGGGACAGGGGGCCCCTGGAAACACCATATATTTT
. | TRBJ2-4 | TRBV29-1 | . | CSVRQLAKNIQYF | TGCAGCGTTCGACAGTTAGCCAAAAACATTCAGTACTTC
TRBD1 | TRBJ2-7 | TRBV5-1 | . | CASSPVGGTGAYEQYF | TGCGCCAGCAGCCCGGTTGGGGGGACAGGGGCCTACGAGCAGTACTTC
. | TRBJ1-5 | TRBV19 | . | CASRPDSLNQPQHF | TGTGCCAGTAGACCGGACAGCCTCAATCAGCCCCAGCATTTT
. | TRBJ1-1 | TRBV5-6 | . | CASSLGHIFEAFF | TGTGCCAGCAGCTTGGGACACATTTTTGAAGCTTTCTTT
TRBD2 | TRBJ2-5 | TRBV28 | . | CASSFMGWREGHVRGETQYF | TGTGCCAGCAGTTTTATGGGCTGGCGGGAGGGCCATGTCCGTGGAGAGACCCAGTACTTC
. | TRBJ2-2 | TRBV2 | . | CASRDFRRAANTGELFF | TGTGCCAGCAGGGACTTTCGGCGGGCCGCGAACACCGGGGAGCTGTTTTTT
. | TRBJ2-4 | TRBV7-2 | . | CASSLGRVAKNIQYF | TGTGCCAGCAGCTTAGGGCGGGTAGCCAAAAACATTCAGTACTTC
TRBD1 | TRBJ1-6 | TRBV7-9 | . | CASSLGGQVNSPLHF | TGTGCCAGCAGCCTAGGGGGACAGGTTAATTCACCCCTCCACTTT
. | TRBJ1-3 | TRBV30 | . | CAWSVLDSGNTIYF | TGTGCCTGGAGTGTACTTGACTCTGGAAACACCATATATTTT
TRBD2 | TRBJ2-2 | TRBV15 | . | CATSFRLAGGGGELFF | TGTGCCACCAGCTTCCGACTAGCGGGAGGAGGTGGGGAGCTGTTTTTT
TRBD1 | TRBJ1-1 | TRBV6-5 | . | CAIRDRGRIDTEAFF | TGTGCCATCCGGGACAGGGGGCGCATAGACACTGAAGCTTTCTTT
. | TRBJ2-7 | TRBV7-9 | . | CASSSDTYEQYF | TGTGCCAGCAGCTCCGACACCTACGAGCAGTACTTC
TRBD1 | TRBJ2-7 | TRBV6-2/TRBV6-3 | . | CASSSRQGRPYYEQYF | TGTGCCAGCAGTTCCAGACAGGGCCGACCTTACTACGAGCAGTACTTC
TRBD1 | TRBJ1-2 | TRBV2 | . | CASDGQGRANYGYTF | TGTGCCAGCGATGGACAGGGAAGAGCCAACTATGGCTACACCTTC
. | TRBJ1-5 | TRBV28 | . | CASSSRGGGSNQPQHF | TGTGCCAGCAGTTCCAGGGGAGGGGGTAGCAATCAGCCCCAGCATTTT
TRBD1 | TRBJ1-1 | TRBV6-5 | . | CASTRTAGGSEAFF | TGTGCCAGCACCAGAACGGCAGGGGGCTCTGAAGCTTTCTTT
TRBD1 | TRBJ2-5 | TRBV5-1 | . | CASSLAEGAGQETQYF | TGCGCCAGCAGCTTGGCCGAGGGGGCCGGGCAAGAGACCCAGTACTTC
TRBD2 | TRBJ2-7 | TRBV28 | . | CASSTRLAGASLLAYEQYF | TGTGCCAGCAGTACACGACTAGCGGGAGCCTCTCTTCTCGCCTACGAGCAGTACTTC
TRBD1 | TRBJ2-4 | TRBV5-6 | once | CASSLAPDRGWNIQYF | TGTGCCAGCAGCTTGGCCCCAGACAGGGGATGGAACATTCAGTACTTC
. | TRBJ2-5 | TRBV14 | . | CASSQGLAGETQYF | TGTGCCAGCAGCCAAGGACTGGCCGGGGAGACCCAGTACTTC
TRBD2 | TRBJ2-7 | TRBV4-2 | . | CASSQDPGRAYEQYF | TGTGCCAGCAGCCAAGATCCCGGGAGGGCCTACGAGCAGTACTTC
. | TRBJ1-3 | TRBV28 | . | CASSLSQVGSGNTIYF | TGTGCCAGCAGTTTATCGCAGGTCGGTTCTGGAAACACCATATATTTT
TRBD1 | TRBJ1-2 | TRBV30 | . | CAGVFSRTGDGYTF | TGTGCAGGAGTGTTCTCCCGGACAGGGGATGGCTACACCTTC
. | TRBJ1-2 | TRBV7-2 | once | CASSLDPLGTAGGYTF | TGTGCCAGCAGCTTAGACCCGCTGGGTACCGCGGGGGGCTACACCTTC
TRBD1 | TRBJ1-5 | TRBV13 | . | CASSLSRDRGLKPQHF | TGTGCCAGCAGCTTATCCCGGGACAGGGGTTTGAAGCCCCAGCATTTT
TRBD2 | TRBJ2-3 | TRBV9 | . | CASSTRGTSGSDTQYF | TGTGCCAGCAGCACAAGAGGAACTAGCGGGAGTGATACGCAGTATTTT